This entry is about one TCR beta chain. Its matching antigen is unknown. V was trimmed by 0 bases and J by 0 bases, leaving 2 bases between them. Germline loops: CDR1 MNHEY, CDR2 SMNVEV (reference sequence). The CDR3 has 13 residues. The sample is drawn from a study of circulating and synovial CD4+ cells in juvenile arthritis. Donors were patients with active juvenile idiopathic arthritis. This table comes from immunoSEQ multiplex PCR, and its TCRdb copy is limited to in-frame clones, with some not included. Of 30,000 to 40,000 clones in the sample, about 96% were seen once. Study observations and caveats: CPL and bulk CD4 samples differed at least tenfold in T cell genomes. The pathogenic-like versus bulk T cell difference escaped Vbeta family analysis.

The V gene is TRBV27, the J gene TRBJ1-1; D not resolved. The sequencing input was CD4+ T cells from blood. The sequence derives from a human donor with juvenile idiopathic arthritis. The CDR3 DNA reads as TGTGCCAGCAGTTTATCCTTGAACACTGAAGCTTTCTTT. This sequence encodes CASSLSLNTEAFF.